Presented here are 9 T cell receptor beta chains from one specimen sequenced in a study of blood T cell repertoires in COVID-19. Method: immunoSEQ multiplex PCR; TCRdb's copy keeps in-frame clones and lacks some. The data hold about 270,000 clones, with 65% to 85% observed a single time. The sample was peripheral blood. The receptors derive from a human donor with COVID-19, enrolled during active disease. The donor label of this sample is uncertain.

This clone came up once. This chain uses TRBV27 with TRBJ2-1; 12 nucleotides agree with TRBD2. Trimming took 2 bases from V and 0 from J; bases not matched to a gene: 8. The CDR3 runs 19 residues. Germline-derived CDR1 and CDR2 are MNHEY and SMNVEV (reference sequence). CDR3 region: CASSLRGTSGQSSYNEQFF. CDR3 nucleotides: TGTGCCAGCAGTTTAAGGGGGACTAGCGGGCAGAGCTCCTACAATGAGCAGTTCTTC.

The chain is built from TRBV9 and TRBJ2-7, with 7 bases that match TRBD1. Germline V lookup: CDR1 SGDLS, CDR2 YYNGEE. CDR3 length: 16 residues. V gave up 0 bases and J gave up 2 bases; unmatched junction bases: 8. The CDR3: CASSVDPTGAAYEQYF. The CDR3 bases are TGTGCCAGCAGCGTAGACCCTACAGGGGCGGCCTACGAGCAGTACTTC.

V and J are TRBV18 and TRBJ1-1; D is ambiguous. Germline V gene lookup returns CDR1 KGHSH and CDR2 LQKENI. This CDR3 is 12 amino acids long. V lost 3 bases, J lost 8 bases, and 10 bases lay in between. The CDR3 nucleotides read TGTGCCAGCTCACCTCGGGAAGGGGAAGCTTTCTTT. Its protein product is CASSPREGEAFF.

The J gene is TRBJ2-1, the V gene TRBV5-4; D remains ambiguous. The CDR3 is 12 residues long. V gave up 5 bases and J gave up 7 bases, with 10 bases separating them. Germline V gene data show CDR1 as SGHNT and CDR2 as YYREEE (reference sequence). The CDR3 here is CASRLTRNEQFF. The CDR3 DNA is TGTGCCAGCAGGCTCACCCGGAATGAGCAGTTCTTC.

V usage is TRBV20-1 and J usage is TRBJ2-3; D is unresolved. The CDR3 is 11 amino acids. CDR1 and CDR2 (germline): DFQATT, SNEGSKA (reference sequence). V was trimmed by 6 bases and J by 6 bases, leaving 10 bases between them. CDR3: CSAQPEDTQYF. The CDR3 nucleotides are TGCAGTGCCCAACCCGAGGATACGCAGTATTTT.

The rearrangement joins TRBV4-3 to TRBJ2-5; 9 nucleotides agree with TRBD2. V lost 1 base to trimming and J lost 5 bases; unmatched junction nucleotides: 5. Per the germline V gene, CDR1 is LGHNA and CDR2 is YSLEER. The CDR3 consists of 15 residues. The CDR3 nucleotides read TGCGCCAGCAGCCAAGGGCGGGAGGGCCTGGAGACCCAGTACTTC. Its protein product is CASSQGREGLETQYF.

The rearrangement joins TRBV7-2 to TRBJ1-4, with D possibly being TRBD1 (5 bases). This CDR3 region has 16 residues. V was shortened by 5 bases and J by 6 bases, with 19 bases between the two germline ends. Germline V CDR1 and CDR2: SGHTA, FQGNSA. In nucleotides, the CDR3 is TGTGCCAGCAGCCCGGATCTGTCCAGGGAAGATGAAAAACTGTTTTTT. Protein product: CASSPDLSREDEKLFF.

The V gene is TRBV6-5, the J gene TRBJ2-3, with TRBD2 identical over 9 bases. CDR1 MNHEY and CDR2 SVGAGI come from the germline V gene. The CDR3 has 14 amino acids. V shed 5 bases, J shed 5 bases, and the junction held 5 bases outside the gene matches. The CDR3 region has the DNA TGTGCCAGCAGTCTAGCGGGGCCCGAAGATACGCAGTATTTT. Encoded protein: CASSLAGPEDTQYF.

Comments on this clone: Additional DNA sequences in this sample encode the identical CDR3. This rearrangement joins TRBV6-5 to TRBJ2-3; 7 bases agree with TRBD2. The germline CDR1 and CDR2 sequences are MNHEY and SVGAGI. CDR3 length: 14 amino acids. With V trimmed by 8 bases and J by 3 bases, 8 bases remained unmatched. CDR3 region: CASRASGRTDTQYF. The CDR3 nucleotides read TGTGCCAGCCGGGCTAGCGGACGTACAGATACGCAGTATTTT.